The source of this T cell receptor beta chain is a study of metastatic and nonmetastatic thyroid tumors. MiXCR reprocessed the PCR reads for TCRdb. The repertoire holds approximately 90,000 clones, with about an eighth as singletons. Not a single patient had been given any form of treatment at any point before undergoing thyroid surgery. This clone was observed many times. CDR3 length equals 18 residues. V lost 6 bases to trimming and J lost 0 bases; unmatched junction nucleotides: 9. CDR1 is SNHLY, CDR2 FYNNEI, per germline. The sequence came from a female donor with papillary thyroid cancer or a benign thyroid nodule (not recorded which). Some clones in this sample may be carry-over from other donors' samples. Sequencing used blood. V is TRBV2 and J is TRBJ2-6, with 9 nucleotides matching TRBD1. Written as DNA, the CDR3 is TGTGCCAGCAGATCGGACAGGGGCCGCAACTCTGGGGCCAACGTCCTGACTTTC. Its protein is CASRSDRGRNSGANVLTF.